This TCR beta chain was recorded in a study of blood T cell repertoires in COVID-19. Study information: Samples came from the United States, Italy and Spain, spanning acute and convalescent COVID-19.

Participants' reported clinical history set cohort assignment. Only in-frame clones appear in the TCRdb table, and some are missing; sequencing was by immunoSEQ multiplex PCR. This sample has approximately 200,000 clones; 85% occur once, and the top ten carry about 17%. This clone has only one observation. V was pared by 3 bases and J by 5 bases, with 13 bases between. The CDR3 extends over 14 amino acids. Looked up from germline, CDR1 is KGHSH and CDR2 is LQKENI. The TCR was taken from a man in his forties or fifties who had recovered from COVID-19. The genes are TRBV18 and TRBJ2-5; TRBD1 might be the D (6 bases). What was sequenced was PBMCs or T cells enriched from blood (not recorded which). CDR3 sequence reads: CASSPGTLRETQYF. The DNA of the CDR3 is TGTGCCAGCTCACCCGGGACACTGCGGGAGACCCAGTACTTC.